Shown below are 8 T cell receptor beta chains from a single sample sequenced in a study of T cells in Graves' hyperthyroidism and ophthalmopathy. Amplified regions were TCR beta CDR3 sequences from RNA transcripts. RT-PCR in the first round (using the HTBI primer set) targeted the TCR CDR3. From the multiplex PCR reads, TCRdb called clonotypes with MiXCR, one entry per CDR3 protein. Here the sample spans about 610,000 distinct CDR3 sequences, 15% to 20% being singletons. The specimen was blood. All receptors derive from a woman aged 40 to 49 with Graves' ophthalmopathy.

This clonotype was observed a handful of times. CDR3 loop: CSVVLVAGVYNEQFF. The CDR3 DNA reads TGCAGCGTTGTCTTGGTAGCGGGGGTTTACAATGAGCAGTTCTTC. This chain links TRBV29-1 with TRBJ2-1; 9 nucleotides match TRBD2. There are 15 residues in the CDR3. The junction had 8 bases not matched to a gene; V was cut back by 4 bases and J by 4 bases. Germline V lookup: CDR1 SQVTM, CDR2 ANQGSEA.

The sample holds many counts of this clonotype. This chain joins TRBV6-1 and TRBJ1-4, with 8 positions matching TRBD1. Per the germline V gene, CDR1 is MNHNS and CDR2 is SASEGT. The CDR3 is 15 residues long. V dropped 5 bases and J dropped 1; count of bases not matched to a gene: 3. This CDR3 is CASSRTGLTNEKLFF. CDR3 sequence (DNA): TGTGCCAGCAGTAGGACAGGGCTAACTAATGAAAAACTGTTTTTT.

This clonotype was observed many times. This chain uses TRBV27 with TRBJ2-1, with 9 nucleotides matching TRBD1. With 7 bases clipped from V and 3 bases from J, the junction kept 4 bases outside the gene matches. Germline CDR1 reads MNHEY; CDR2 reads SMNVEV (reference sequence). The CDR3 is 14 residues long. CDR3: CASTPGQGYNEQFF. The CDR3 region has the DNA TGTGCCAGCACCCCGGGACAGGGCTACAATGAGCAGTTCTTC.

In this sample, this clonotype turned up a few times. The chain has TRBV27 and TRBJ1-1, with a tentative D call TRBD1 (6 bases). CDR1 is MNHEY and CDR2 is SMNVEV in the germline V gene (reference sequence). This CDR3 region has 14 residues. Trimming shortened V by 6 bases and J by 5 bases, and 16 bases separated the two germline ends. CDR3 nucleotide sequence: TGTGCCAGCAGCCCCATGGGGGCATTTACTGAAGCTTTCTTT. Translated: CASSPMGAFTEAFF.

The table lists this clonotype with many counts. The J gene is TRBJ2-3, the V gene TRBV3-1; D possibly matches TRBD1 or TRBD2 (6 bases each). Deletions cut 4 bases from V and 2 bases from J, with 10 bases between. CDR1 and CDR2 from the germline V gene are LGHDT and YNNKEL (reference sequence). The CDR3 covers 14 residues. CDR3 in amino acids: CASSLRGPTDTQYF. The CDR3 nucleotides read TGTGCCAGCAGCCTTCGGGGGCCCACAGATACGCAGTATTTT.

This clonotype was observed a single time. The gene calls are TRBV19 and TRBJ2-1; D unclear. From germline, CDR1 is LNHDA and CDR2 SQIVND (reference sequence). The CDR3 has 15 amino acids. Trimming took 7 bases from V and 1 from J, leaving 14 bases between them. CDR3 sequence reads: CASTSVGSSYNEQFF. For the CDR3, the DNA is TGTGCCAGTACTAGTGTGGGGTCGTCCTACAATGAGCAGTTCTTC.

This clonotype was recorded at least ten times. J is TRBJ2-7 and V is TRBV3-1; D is undetermined. Trimming cost V 1 base and J 2 bases, with 9 bases left between them. CDR3 size: 14 residues. Germline V gives CDR1 LGHDT, CDR2 YNNKEL (reference sequence). The chain's CDR3 is CASSQVPEPYEQYF. The CDR3 DNA is TGTGCCAGCAGCCAAGTCCCAGAGCCCTACGAGCAGTACTTC.

This rearrangement joins TRBV27 to TRBJ1-1; 8 positions agree with TRBD1. Germline values: CDR1 MNHEY, CDR2 SMNVEV (reference sequence). This CDR3 has 15 amino acids. V shed 4 bases, J shed 3 bases, and the junction held 7 bases outside the gene matches. The CDR3 bases are TGTGCCAGCAGTTCCCGACAGGGGAGGTACACTGAAGCTTTCTTT. It yields the protein CASSSRQGRYTEAFF.